This T cell receptor (beta chain) was found in a study of T-cell memory formation after mild COVID-19. Study overall: The two donors had largely donor-specific TCR clusters. Regarding the study as a whole: Contracting CD8+ clones were enriched in EMRA, CD4+ mainly in CM and EM. CD4/CD8 balance characterized clones contracting day 15 to 85, and CD4+ skew characterized later expanders.

For this clonotype: Antigen specificity is unknown.

One entry per CDR3 protein, called by TCRdb with MiXCR from the 5' RACE reads. The sample includes fewer than 150,000 distinct CDR3 sequences, 14% of them seen just once. CDR1 SQVTM and CDR2 ANQGSEA come from the germline V gene. V lost 6 bases and J lost 4; bases outside the gene matches: 10. The CDR3 sequence is 15 residues long. The chain couples TRBV29-1 to TRBJ2-1, with 9 positions matching TRBD2. Sequenced sample: PBMCs or a T cell subset sorted from them (not recorded which). This TCR was sampled from an adult woman who had mild COVID-19 (a few samples of this study predate the infection). Cell type and time point are not known. CDR3 amino acids: CSVLASGEIYNEQFF. The CDR3 DNA sequence: TGCAGCGTGCTCGCTAGCGGGGAGATTTACAATGAGCAGTTCTTC.